The 23 T cell receptor beta chains reported below all come from one sample, sequenced in a study of T cell repertoires in cytomegalovirus infection. TCRdb reprocessed the reads with MiXCR, giving one entry per CDR3 protein. The data hold approximately 1,000,000 distinct CDR3 sequences, with roughly 30% observed a single time. For these receptors, no antigen is known. The material was cultured CD8+ T cells from PBMCs, obtained from culture after CMV antigen stimulation. These receptors were obtained from a human donor in good health (CMV status not recorded). Some clones in this sample may be carry-over from other donors' samples.

V and J are TRBV27 and TRBJ1-4; perhaps TRBD1 as D (6 bases). Trimming shortened V by 6 bases and J by 1 base, and 15 bases separated the two germline ends. CDR3 length equals 16 residues. Germline CDR1 reads MNHEY; CDR2 reads SMNVEV (reference sequence). CDR3 in amino acids: CASSPHPRGTNEKLFF. DNA of the CDR3: TGTGCCAGCAGCCCTCACCCCAGGGGAACTAATGAAAAACTGTTTTTT.

This chain joins TRBV7-9 and TRBJ2-3; D call uncertain. The V gene's germline CDR1 is SEHNR and CDR2 FQNEAQ (reference sequence). There are 13 residues in the CDR3. Trimming left V 5 bases short and J 4 bases short, with 10 bases between. CDR3 protein: CASSPSVSDTQYF. The CDR3 DNA reads TGTGCCAGCAGCCCCTCTGTTTCAGATACGCAGTATTTT.

This clonotype has only a few counts. This chain connects TRBV7-9 to TRBJ1-2, with D unresolved. Germline CDR1 SEHNR, CDR2 FQNEAQ (reference sequence). Trimming cost V 1 base and J 2 bases, with 23 bases left between them. The CDR3 runs 19 residues. As DNA, the CDR3 is TGTGCCAGCAGCTTAGATCCTGGCAGGCAAAATCTCCAAAACTATGGCTACACCTTC. Translation gives CASSLDPGRQNLQNYGYTF.

This clonotype was seen a few times. The J gene is TRBJ2-1, the V gene TRBV29-1, with D possibly being TRBD1 (6 bases). Per the germline V gene, CDR1 is SQVTM and CDR2 is ANQGSEA. CDR3 length: 16 residues. The germline V and J ends were trimmed by 3 bases and 0 bases, with 15 bases remaining between them. Written as DNA, the CDR3 is TGCAGCGTTGATGGGTTGGGGGCTATCTCCTACAATGAGCAGTTCTTC. It codes for CSVDGLGAISYNEQFF.

The table lists this clonotype with a few counts. The chain links TRBV10-2 to TRBJ2-7; no reliable D call. Deletions cut 2 bases from V and 0 bases from J, with 8 bases between. The CDR3 contains 14 residues. Germline values: CDR1 WSHSY, CDR2 SAAADI. The CDR3: CASSEGQASYEQYV. CDR3 DNA sequence: TGCGCCAGCAGTGAGGGGCAGGCCTCCTACGAGCAGTACGTC.

This sequence joins TRBV6-6 and TRBJ2-7; possibly TRBD2 for D (6 bases). CDR1 and CDR2 from the germline V gene are MNHNY and SVGAGI (reference sequence). The ends were cut back, 4 bases at V and 1 base at J, with 11 bases in the middle. The CDR3 sequence is 14 residues long. The CDR3 coding sequence is TGTGCCAGCAGTTCCCTCGGGGGTTCCTACGAGCAGTACTTC. Translating it yields CASSSLGGSYEQYF.

The chain couples TRBV28 to TRBJ2-3; tentative D call: TRBD1 (5 bases). V lost 5 bases, J lost 3 bases, and 18 bases lay in between. The CDR3 has 16 amino acids. CDR1 and CDR2 (germline): MDHEN, SYDVKM. CDR3 residues: CASSPRTTGYTDTQYF. Here the CDR3 DNA reads TGTGCCAGCAGTCCCCGGACAACCGGGTATACAGATACGCAGTATTTT.

This clonotype was recorded a few times. The chain employs TRBV7-8 and TRBJ1-4, with D possibly matching TRBD1 (5 bases). Between the trimmed V and J ends, which lost 3 bases and 3 bases, there was a span of 5 bases. This CDR3 contains 13 residues. Per the germline V gene, CDR1 is SGHVS and CDR2 is FQNEAQ. In DNA, the CDR3 is TGTGCCAGCAGCTTCAGGGCTAATGAAAAACTGTTTTTT. Its protein is CASSFRANEKLFF.

The chain couples TRBV6-1 to TRBJ1-1, with 7 bases matching TRBD1. The CDR3 is made up of 18 amino acids. CDR1 is MNHNS, CDR2 SASEGT, per germline. Losses at the gene ends were 2 bases for V and 5 bases for J; bases not matched to a gene: 17. CDR3 residues: CASSESSVHRRGRTEAFF. The CDR3 DNA follows: TGTGCCAGCAGTGAAAGTTCCGTTCACAGGAGGGGGCGGACTGAAGCTTTCTTT.

This clonotype was observed a handful of times. The chain is built from TRBV6-1 and TRBJ1-1, with a tentative D call TRBD1 (5 bases). The V gene lost 8 bases and the J gene lost 7 bases, with 14 bases spanning the gap. Looked up from germline, CDR1 is MNHNS and CDR2 is SASEGT. This CDR3 comprises 12 residues. The CDR3 region has the DNA TGTGCCAGCGTAACGGCTGGGGGTGAAGCTTTCTTT. Its protein is CASVTAGGEAFF.

The CDR3 spells CASRQGPTDTQYF. Here the CDR3 DNA reads TGTGCCAGCAGGCAGGGGCCCACAGATACGCAGTATTTT. J is TRBJ2-3 and V is TRBV7-6; D might be TRBD1 (6 bases). The CDR3 is made up of 13 amino acids. Germline CDR1 SGHVS, CDR2 FNYEAQ. V lost 6 bases to trimming and J lost 2 bases, with 9 bases between them.

Only a few counts were recorded for this clonotype. The chain joins TRBV7-9 to TRBJ2-5, with D perhaps matching TRBD1 (6 bases). Trimming pared 3 bases from V and 4 bases from J, leaving 15 bases between. The germline gives CDR1 SEHNR, CDR2 FQNEAQ (reference sequence). This CDR3 comprises 15 residues. The CDR3 here is CASSFSKQGGETQYF. CDR3 nucleotide sequence: TGTGCCAGCAGCTTCTCGAAACAGGGTGGAGAGACCCAGTACTTC.

The chain is built from TRBV27 and TRBJ1-2; D gene uncertain. This CDR3 comprises 13 residues. Germline V gene data show CDR1 as MNHEY and CDR2 as SMNVEV (reference sequence). The V and J ends lost 3 bases and 3 bases respectively, with 8 bases between them. The CDR3 sequence is CASSLHKYYGYTF. CDR3 bases: TGTGCCAGCAGTTTGCACAAATACTATGGCTACACCTTC.

This clonotype turned up a few times. The chain has TRBV11-2 and TRBJ2-3; the D gene is possibly TRBD1 (6 bases). The CDR3 spans 15 residues. Germline V gives CDR1 SGHAT, CDR2 FQNNGV. The V gene lost 5 bases and the J gene lost 0 bases, with 12 bases spanning the gap. The CDR3 coding sequence is TGTGCCAGCAGCCCCCGGGACACGAGCACAGATACGCAGTATTTT. Its translation is CASSPRDTSTDTQYF.

V and J are TRBV24-1 and TRBJ2-5; D is uncertain. The CDR3 spans 15 residues. Trimming shortened V by 5 bases and J by 3 bases, and 15 bases separated the two germline ends. Germline loops: CDR1 KGHDR, CDR2 SFDVKD. CDR3 coding DNA: TGTGCCACCAGTGCCGAAGTCGGCCTTAAAGAGACCCAGTACTTC. Protein: CATSAEVGLKETQYF.

This clonotype appeared a few times. The chain recombines TRBV7-9 with TRBJ2-2; no clear D. This CDR3 region has 16 residues. Germline CDR1 reads SEHNR; CDR2 reads FQNEAQ (reference sequence). The germline V and J ends were trimmed by 6 bases and 5 bases, with 19 bases remaining between them. CDR3 bases: TGTGCCAGCAGTCTCTCCGTGACGGGCTCAACCGGGGAGCTGTTTTTT. It specifies CASSLSVTGSTGELFF.

There are a few counts of this clonotype. The rearrangement joins TRBV20-1 to TRBJ1-5; the match to TRBD1 covers 8 bases. In germline, CDR1 is DFQATT, CDR2 SNEGSKA (reference sequence). The length of the CDR3 is 15 residues. Unmatched junction bases numbered 8, after V lost 0 bases and J lost 7 bases. The CDR3 loop is CSARDPQGAGQPQHF. The CDR3 DNA reads TGCAGTGCTAGAGATCCGCAGGGGGCAGGGCAGCCCCAGCATTTT.

In this sample, this clonotype turned up a few times. V usage is TRBV6-5 and J usage is TRBJ2-3; 7 bases line up with TRBD2. The CDR3 has 14 residues. V lost 2 bases and J lost 4; bases outside the gene matches: 3. Germline V gene lookup returns CDR1 MNHEY and CDR2 SVGAGI. In DNA, the CDR3 is TGTGCCAGCAGTTACGAAGCGGGGCCAGATACGCAGTATTTT. Translation: CASSYEAGPDTQYF.

The chain couples TRBV2 to TRBJ2-7, with D possibly TRBD2 on 5 matching bases. The germline V gene encodes CDR1 SNHLY and CDR2 FYNNEI. Trimming stripped 5 bases from V and 7 bases from J, with 12 bases between. The CDR3 is 12 amino acids. CDR3 in amino acids: CASSNSGWEQYF. The CDR3, as DNA: TGTGCCAGCAGTAACTCGGGGTGGGAGCAGTACTTC.

This clonotype came up a few times. The genes are TRBV2 and TRBJ2-1; a weak D match, TRBD2 (5 bases). CDR1 and CDR2 (germline): SNHLY, FYNNEI. V was shortened by 3 bases and J by 4 bases, with 13 bases between the two germline ends. The CDR3 contains 15 residues. Here the CDR3 reads CASSDSLPGYNEQFF. The DNA of the CDR3 is TGTGCCAGCAGTGATAGTCTTCCGGGGTACAATGAGCAGTTCTTC.

This sequence joins TRBV7-9 and TRBJ2-2; 9 nucleotides align to TRBD2. This CDR3 contains 18 residues. The V segment lost 5 bases and the J segment 0 bases; nucleotides outside the gene matches: 10. CDR1 is SEHNR, CDR2 FQNEAQ, per germline (reference sequence). The CDR3 loop reads CASSLPEAGGANTGELFF. Written as DNA, the CDR3 is TGTGCCAGCAGCCTCCCGGAAGCGGGGGGAGCGAACACCGGGGAGCTGTTTTTT.

V and J are TRBV10-3 and TRBJ1-6; D is unclear. Looked up from germline, CDR1 is ENHRY and CDR2 is SYGVKD. Trimming left V 2 bases short and J 7 bases short, with 12 bases between. There are 15 residues in the CDR3. CDR3 region: CAISESRLRNSPLHF. The CDR3 nucleotides are TGTGCCATCAGTGAGAGTCGACTTAGAAATTCACCCCTCCACTTT.

This rearrangement joins TRBV7-9 to TRBJ2-5; 9 bases are a match to TRBD2. CDR3 length: 18 amino acids. Germline values: CDR1 SEHNR, CDR2 FQNEAQ (reference sequence). V lost 4 bases to trimming and J lost 1 base; unmatched junction nucleotides: 13. The chain's CDR3 is CASSSPAGLAGPQETQYF. DNA of the CDR3: TGTGCCAGCAGCTCCCCCGCCGGGCTAGCGGGACCCCAAGAGACCCAGTACTTC.